This T cell receptor (beta chain) derives from a study of T cells in Graves' hyperthyroidism and ophthalmopathy. Study-level points and caveats: Most expanded thyroid clonotypes above 0.001 recurred in blood.

TCR beta CDR3 regions were amplified from RNA. With the HTBI primer set, the TCR CDR3 went through a first round of RT-PCR. TCRdb passed the multiplex PCR reads through MiXCR, listing each CDR3 protein once. The sample consists of under 650,000 distinct CDR3 sequences, under 20% of them appearing once. Uncontrolled infections, other autoimmune diseases, pregnancy or lactation led to exclusion of patients. CDR3 size: 14 residues. The junction had 4 bases not matched to a gene; V was cut back by 4 bases and J by 5 bases. Germline lookup yields CDR1 LGHDT and CDR2 YNNKEL (reference sequence). Many counts were recorded for this clonotype. Its specificity is unknown.

The rearrangement links TRBV3-1 to TRBJ2-1; TRBD1 matches 8 bases. This sequence was found in a woman in her 30s with Graves' hyperthyroidism. The sample consisted of blood. The CDR3 reads CASSRTDRDNEQFF. The CDR3 DNA sequence: TGTGCCAGCAGCCGGACGGACAGGGACAATGAGCAGTTCTTC.